The entry that follows covers one T cell receptor beta chain sequence. The CDR3 extends over 16 amino acids. The V gene's germline CDR1 is MGHDK and CDR2 SYGVNS. The V end was cut by 7 bases, the J end by 1 base, with 18 bases between. TCRdb's table, derived via immunoSEQ multiplex PCR, lists solely in-frame clones and lacks some. This table holds 300,000 or so clones, 90% found once. Enrollees, about 18 to 95 years old, lived in 25 or so US areas. The data derive from a study of blood T cell repertoires in COVID-19. As for the study in general: From the United States, Italy and Spain came samples of acute and convalescent COVID-19.

The sequence derives from a man in his sixties who had recovered from COVID-19. The J gene is TRBJ2-3, the V gene TRBV25-1, with D perhaps TRBD2 (5 bases). Sequencing input: PBMCs or T cells enriched from blood (not recorded which). The chain's CDR3 is CASIGAPKRRTDTQYF. The CDR3 DNA follows: TGTGCCAGCATAGGTGCGCCTAAGCGGCGCACAGATACGCAGTATTTT.